This TCR beta chain was recovered during a study of identical twins. CDR3 length equals 14 residues. Trimming pared 0 bases from V and 7 bases from J, leaving 9 bases between. Germline values: CDR1 LGHDT, CDR2 YNNKEL (reference sequence). This clonotype was detected a few times. TCRdb used MiXCR to reprocess the 5' RACE reads, holding one entry per CDR3 protein. The top ten clones hold 5.4% of a sample with 250,000 or so distinct CDR3 sequences, 7% to 8.5% of them seen once. The data also belong to a second study, concerning yellow fever vaccine responses in identical twins.

The sample taken for sequencing was CD8+ T cells sorted from blood. J is TRBJ2-2 and V is TRBV3-1, with D possibly TRBD1 on 6 matching bases. This receptor was identified in a woman aged 18 to 35 in good health. The CDR3 DNA reads TGTGCCAGCAGCCAAGAACAGGGTGGCGGGGAGCTGTTTTTT. This encodes CASSQEQGGGELFF.